Reported below is one T cell receptor (beta chain). As yet, its antigen is unknown. TCRdb used MiXCR to reprocess the 5' RACE reads, holding one entry per CDR3 protein. The sample carries roughly 490,000 distinct CDR3 sequences, around 15% recorded once. This sample was included in a study of identical twins. Study results and limitations: Sequences that were beta out-of-frame showed weaker excess twin sharing. Abundant beta clonotypes from cord blood had fewer insertions, unlike memory repertoires, which showed none. Out-of-frame alpha sequences shared by twins showed excess low generation probability.

V shed 1 base, J shed 12 bases, and the junction held 6 bases outside the gene matches. Germline V gene lookup returns CDR1 LGHDT and CDR2 YNNKEL (reference sequence). CDR3 length equals 13 residues. In addition, the sample was reused for a study of yellow fever vaccine responses in identical twins.

This receptor was obtained from a woman between 18 and 29 years old in good health. The chain carries TRBV3-1 and TRBJ2-7, with TRBD2 identical over 10 bases. Sequenced: CD4+ T cells sorted from blood. The CDR3 spells CASSQASSGSLYF. The DNA of the CDR3 is TGTGCCAGCAGCCAAGCCTCTAGCGGGAGCCTGTACTTC.